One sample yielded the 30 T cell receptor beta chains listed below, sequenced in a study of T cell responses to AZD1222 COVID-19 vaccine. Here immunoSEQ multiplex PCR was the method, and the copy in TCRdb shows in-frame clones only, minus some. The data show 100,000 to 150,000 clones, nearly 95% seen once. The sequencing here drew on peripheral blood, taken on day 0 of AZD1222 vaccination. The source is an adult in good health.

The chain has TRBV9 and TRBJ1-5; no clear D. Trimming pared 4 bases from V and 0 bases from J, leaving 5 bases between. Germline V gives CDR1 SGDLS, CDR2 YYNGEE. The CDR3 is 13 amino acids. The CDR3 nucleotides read TGTGCCAGCAGCCTCCATAGCAATCAGCCCCAGCATTTT. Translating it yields CASSLHSNQPQHF.

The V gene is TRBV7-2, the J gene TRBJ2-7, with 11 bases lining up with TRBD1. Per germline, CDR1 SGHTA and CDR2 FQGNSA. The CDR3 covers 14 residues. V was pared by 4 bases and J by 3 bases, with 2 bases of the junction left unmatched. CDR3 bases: TGTGCCAGCAGCTCGGGACAGGGGGTCTACGAGCAGTACTTC. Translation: CASSSGQGVYEQYF.

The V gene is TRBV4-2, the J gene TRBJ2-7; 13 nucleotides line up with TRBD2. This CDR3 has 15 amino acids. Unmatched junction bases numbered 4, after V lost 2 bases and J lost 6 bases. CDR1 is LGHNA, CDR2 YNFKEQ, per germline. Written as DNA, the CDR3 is TGTGCCAGCAGCCAATGGACTAGCGGGAGCCTCGAGCAGTACTTC. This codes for CASSQWTSGSLEQYF.

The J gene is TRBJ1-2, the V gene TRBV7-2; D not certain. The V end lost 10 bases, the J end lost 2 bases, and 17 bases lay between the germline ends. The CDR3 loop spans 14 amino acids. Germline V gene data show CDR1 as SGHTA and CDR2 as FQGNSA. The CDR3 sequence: CAIPSSRSNYGYTF. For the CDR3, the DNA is TGTGCCATCCCCTCGTCCAGGTCCAACTATGGCTACACCTTC.

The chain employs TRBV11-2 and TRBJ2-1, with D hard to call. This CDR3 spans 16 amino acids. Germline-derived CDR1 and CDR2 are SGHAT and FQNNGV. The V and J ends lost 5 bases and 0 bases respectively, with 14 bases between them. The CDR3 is CASSLQGFRSYNEQFF. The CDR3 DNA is TGTGCCAGCAGCCTCCAAGGGTTCCGCTCCTACAATGAGCAGTTCTTC.

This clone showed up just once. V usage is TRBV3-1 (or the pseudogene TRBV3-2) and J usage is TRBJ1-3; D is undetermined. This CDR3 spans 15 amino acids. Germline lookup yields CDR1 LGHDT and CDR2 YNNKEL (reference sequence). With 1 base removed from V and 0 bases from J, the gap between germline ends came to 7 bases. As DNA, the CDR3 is TGTGCCAGCAGCCAAGGGACCAACTCTGGAAACACCATATATTTT. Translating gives CASSQGTNSGNTIYF.

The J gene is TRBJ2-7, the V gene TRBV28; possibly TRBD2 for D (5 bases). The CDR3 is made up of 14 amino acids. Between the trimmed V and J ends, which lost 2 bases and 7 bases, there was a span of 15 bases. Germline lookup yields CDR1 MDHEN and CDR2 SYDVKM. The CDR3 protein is CASSLTSPLKEQYF. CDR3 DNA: TGTGCCAGCAGTTTAACTAGTCCGCTAAAGGAGCAGTACTTC.

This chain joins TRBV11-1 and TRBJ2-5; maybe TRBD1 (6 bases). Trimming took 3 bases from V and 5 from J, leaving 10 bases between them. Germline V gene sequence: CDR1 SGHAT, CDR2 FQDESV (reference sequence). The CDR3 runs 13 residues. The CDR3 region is CASSFTGIETQYF. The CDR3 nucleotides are TGTGCCAGCAGCTTTACAGGGATCGAGACCCAGTACTTC.

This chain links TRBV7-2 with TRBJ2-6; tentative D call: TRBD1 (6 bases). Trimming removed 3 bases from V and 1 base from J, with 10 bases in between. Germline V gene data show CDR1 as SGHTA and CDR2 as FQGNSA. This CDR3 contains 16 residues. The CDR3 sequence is CASSFRGGSGANVLTF. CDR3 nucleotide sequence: TGTGCCAGCAGCTTCAGGGGTGGGTCTGGGGCCAACGTCCTGACTTTC.

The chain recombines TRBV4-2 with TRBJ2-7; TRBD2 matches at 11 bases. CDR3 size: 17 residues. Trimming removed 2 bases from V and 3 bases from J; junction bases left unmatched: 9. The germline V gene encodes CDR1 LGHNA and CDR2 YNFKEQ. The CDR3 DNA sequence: TGTGCCAGCAGCCAACGCCCCTCTAGCGGGGGGTACTACGAGCAGTACTTC. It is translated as CASSQRPSSGGYYEQYF.

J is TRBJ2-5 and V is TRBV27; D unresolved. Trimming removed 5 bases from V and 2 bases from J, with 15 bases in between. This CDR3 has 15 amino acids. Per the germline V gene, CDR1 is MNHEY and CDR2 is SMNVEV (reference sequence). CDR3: CASSRKWAGQETQYF. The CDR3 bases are TGTGCCAGCAGTCGTAAGTGGGCTGGGCAAGAGACCCAGTACTTC.

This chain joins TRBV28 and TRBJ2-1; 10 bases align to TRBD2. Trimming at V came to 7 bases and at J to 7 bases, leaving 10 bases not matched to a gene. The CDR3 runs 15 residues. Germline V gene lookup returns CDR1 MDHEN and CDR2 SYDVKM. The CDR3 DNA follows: TGTGCCAGCACCCCAGCGGGAGGGCCAGGTAATGAGCAGTTCTTC. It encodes CASTPAGGPGNEQFF.

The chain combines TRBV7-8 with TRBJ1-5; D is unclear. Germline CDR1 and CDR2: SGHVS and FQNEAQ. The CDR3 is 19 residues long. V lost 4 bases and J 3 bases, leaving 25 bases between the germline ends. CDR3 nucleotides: TGTGCCAGCAGCTCATACCCCGCTGCTTTGACTGAGCTCAATCAGCCCCAGCATTTT. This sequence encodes CASSSYPAALTELNQPQHF.

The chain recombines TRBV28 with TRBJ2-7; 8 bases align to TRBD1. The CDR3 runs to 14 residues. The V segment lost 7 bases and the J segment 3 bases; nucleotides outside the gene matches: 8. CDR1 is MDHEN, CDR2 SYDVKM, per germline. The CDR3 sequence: CASTTWTGYYEQYF. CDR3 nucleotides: TGTGCCAGCACTACCTGGACAGGGTACTACGAGCAGTACTTC.

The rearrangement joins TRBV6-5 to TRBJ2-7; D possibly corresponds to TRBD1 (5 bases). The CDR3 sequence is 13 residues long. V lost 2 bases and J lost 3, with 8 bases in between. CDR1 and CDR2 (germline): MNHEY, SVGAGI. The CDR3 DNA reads TGTGCCAGCAGTTACGAAGGGGACTACGAGCAGTACTTC. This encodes CASSYEGDYEQYF.

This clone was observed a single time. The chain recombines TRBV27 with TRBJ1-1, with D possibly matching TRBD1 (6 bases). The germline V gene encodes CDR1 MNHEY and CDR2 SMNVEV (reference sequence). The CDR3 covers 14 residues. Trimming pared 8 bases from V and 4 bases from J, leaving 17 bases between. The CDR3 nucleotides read TGTGCCAGCCATCTTAGGGGGTACGGCACTGAAGCTTTCTTT. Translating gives CASHLRGYGTEAFF.

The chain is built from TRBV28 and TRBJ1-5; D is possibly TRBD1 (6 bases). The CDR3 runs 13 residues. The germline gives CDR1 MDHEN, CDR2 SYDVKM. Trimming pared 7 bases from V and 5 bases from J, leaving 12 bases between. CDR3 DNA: TGTGCCAGCAATACAGGGCCTCATCAGCCCCAGCATTTT. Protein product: CASNTGPHQPQHF. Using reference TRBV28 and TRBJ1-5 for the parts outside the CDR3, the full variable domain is DVKVTQSSRYLVKRTGEKVFLECVQDMDHENMFWYRQDPGLGLRLIYFSYDVKMKEKGDIPEGYSVSREKKERFSLILESASTNQTSMYLCASNTGPHQPQHFGDGTRLSIL.

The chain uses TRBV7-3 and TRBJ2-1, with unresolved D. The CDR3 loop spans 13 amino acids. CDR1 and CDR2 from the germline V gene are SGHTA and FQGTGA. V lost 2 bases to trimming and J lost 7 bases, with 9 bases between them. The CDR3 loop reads CASSLLAPNEQFF. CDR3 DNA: TGTGCCAGCAGCTTATTGGCCCCAAATGAGCAGTTCTTC.

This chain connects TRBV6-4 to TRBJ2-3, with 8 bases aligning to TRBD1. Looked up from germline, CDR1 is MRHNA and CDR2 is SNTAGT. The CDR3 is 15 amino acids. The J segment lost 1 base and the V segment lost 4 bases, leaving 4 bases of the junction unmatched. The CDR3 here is CASSASTGGTDTQYF. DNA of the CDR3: TGTGCCAGCAGTGCATCGACAGGGGGCACAGATACGCAGTATTTT.

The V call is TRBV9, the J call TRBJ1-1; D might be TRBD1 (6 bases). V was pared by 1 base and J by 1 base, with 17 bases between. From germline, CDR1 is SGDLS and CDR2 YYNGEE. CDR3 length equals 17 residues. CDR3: CASSVNPYRAGNTEAFF. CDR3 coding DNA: TGTGCCAGCAGCGTAAACCCATACAGGGCCGGGAACACTGAAGCTTTCTTT.

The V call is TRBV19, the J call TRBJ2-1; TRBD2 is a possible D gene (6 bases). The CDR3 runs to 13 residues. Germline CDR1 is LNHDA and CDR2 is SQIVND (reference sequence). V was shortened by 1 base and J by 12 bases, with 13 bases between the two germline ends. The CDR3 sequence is CASSIGTGGGQFF. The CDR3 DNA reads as TGTGCCAGTAGTATAGGAACTGGGGGAGGGCAGTTCTTC.

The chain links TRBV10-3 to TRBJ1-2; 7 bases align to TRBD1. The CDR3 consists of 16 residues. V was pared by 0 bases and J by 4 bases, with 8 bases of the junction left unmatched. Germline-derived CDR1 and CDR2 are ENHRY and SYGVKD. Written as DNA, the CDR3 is TGTGCCATCAGTGAGTCAGGACAGGAAGTAGGCTATGGCTACACCTTC. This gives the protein CAISESGQEVGYGYTF.

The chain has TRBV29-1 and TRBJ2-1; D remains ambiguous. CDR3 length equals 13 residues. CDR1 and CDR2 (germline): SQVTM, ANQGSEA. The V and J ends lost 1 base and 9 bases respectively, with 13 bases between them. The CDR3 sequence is CSVEGFRFGEQFF. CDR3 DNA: TGCAGCGTTGAAGGATTCCGATTTGGTGAGCAGTTCTTC.

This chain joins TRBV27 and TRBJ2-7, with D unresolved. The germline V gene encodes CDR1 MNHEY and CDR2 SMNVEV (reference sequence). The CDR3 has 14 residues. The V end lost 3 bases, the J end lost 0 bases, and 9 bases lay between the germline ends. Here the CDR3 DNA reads TGTGCCAGCAGTTTTAAGGACCACTCCTACGAGCAGTACTTC. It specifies CASSFKDHSYEQYF.

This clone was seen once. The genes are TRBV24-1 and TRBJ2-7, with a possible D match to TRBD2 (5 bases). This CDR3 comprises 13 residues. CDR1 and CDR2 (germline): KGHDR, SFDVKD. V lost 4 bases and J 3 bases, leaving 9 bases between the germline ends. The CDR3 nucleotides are TGTGCCACCAGTGAAAGCGGTTACTACGAGCAGTACTTC. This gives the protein CATSESGYYEQYF.

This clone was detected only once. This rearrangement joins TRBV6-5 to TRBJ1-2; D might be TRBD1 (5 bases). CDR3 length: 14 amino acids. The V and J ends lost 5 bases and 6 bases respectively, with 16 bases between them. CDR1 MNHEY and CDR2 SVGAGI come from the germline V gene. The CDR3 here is CASSPGVGMHGYTF. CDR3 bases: TGTGCCAGCAGTCCGGGGGTGGGAATGCATGGCTACACCTTC.

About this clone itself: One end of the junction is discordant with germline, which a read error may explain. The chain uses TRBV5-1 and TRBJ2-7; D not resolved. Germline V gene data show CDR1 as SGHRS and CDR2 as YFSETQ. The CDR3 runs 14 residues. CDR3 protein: CASSLEGPKYEQYF. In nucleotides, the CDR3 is TGCGCCAGCAGTTTGGAAGGCCCAAAATACGAGCAGTACTTC.

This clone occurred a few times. CDR3 sequence reads: CASSRPTGPQHF. The CDR3 bases are TGTGCCAGCAGTAGACCCACAGGGCCCCAGCATTTT. V is TRBV27 and J is TRBJ1-5, with D maybe TRBD1 (5 bases). Germline values: CDR1 MNHEY, CDR2 SMNVEV (reference sequence). This CDR3 has 12 residues. Trimming removed 5 bases from V and 9 bases from J, with 11 bases in between.

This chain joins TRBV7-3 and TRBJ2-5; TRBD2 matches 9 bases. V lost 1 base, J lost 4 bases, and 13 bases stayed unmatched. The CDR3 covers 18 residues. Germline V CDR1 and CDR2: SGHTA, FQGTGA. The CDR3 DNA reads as TGTGCCAGCAGCTTAAGTGGGCCCAGGGTAGCGGGGGTAGAGACCCAGTACTTC. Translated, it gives CASSLSGPRVAGVETQYF. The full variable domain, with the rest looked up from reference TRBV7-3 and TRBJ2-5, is GAGVSQTPSNKVTEKGKYVELRCDPISGHTALYWYRQSLGQGPEFLIYFQGTGAADDSGLPNDRFFAVRPEGSVSTLKIQRTERGDSAVYLCASSLSGPRVAGVETQYFGPGTRLLVL.

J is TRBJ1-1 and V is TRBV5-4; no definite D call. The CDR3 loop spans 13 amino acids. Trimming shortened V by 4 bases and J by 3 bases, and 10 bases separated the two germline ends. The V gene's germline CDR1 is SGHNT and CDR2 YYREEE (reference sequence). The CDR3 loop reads CASSPTGYTEAFF. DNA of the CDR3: TGTGCCAGCAGCCCAACGGGATACACTGAAGCTTTCTTT.